This T cell receptor beta chain was documented in a study of T cells after yellow fever vaccination. Whole-study results and caveats: Only a minor proportion of clonotypes was detected across both CD4 and CD8 compartments. It was a weaker secondary response, yet one that peaked faster, at day 5 versus 15.

In TCRdb, the 5' RACE reads were re-called with MiXCR into one record per CDR3 protein. The table shows a few hundred thousand distinct CDR3 sequences, with roughly 4.3% occurring only once. This clonotype was found a few times. What it binds is not known. V gave up 7 bases and J gave up 5 bases; unmatched junction bases: 18. This CDR3 comprises 18 residues. This rearrangement joins TRBV12-3 or TRBV12-4 to TRBJ1-5; 9 nucleotides match TRBD1. The sample consisted of PBMCs, taken 5 days after the yellow fever booster vaccination. This clonotype originated in a man younger than 35 who received the YFV17D yellow fever vaccine. The CDR3 DNA sequence: TGTGCCAGCACTAAAACGCTTGGGACAGGGAACAAGGATCAGCCCCAGCATTTT. Its translation is CASTKTLGTGNKDQPQHF.